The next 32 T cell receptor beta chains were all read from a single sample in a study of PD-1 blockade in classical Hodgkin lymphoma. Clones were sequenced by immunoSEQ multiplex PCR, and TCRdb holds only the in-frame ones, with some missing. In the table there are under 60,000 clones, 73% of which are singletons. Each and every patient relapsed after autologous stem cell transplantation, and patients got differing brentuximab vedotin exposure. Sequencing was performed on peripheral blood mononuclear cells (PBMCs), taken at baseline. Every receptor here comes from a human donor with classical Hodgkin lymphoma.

CDR3 loop: CASSIVPTDTQYF. CDR3 sequence (DNA): TGTGCCAGTAGTATAGTCCCCACAGATACGCAGTATTTT. The V gene is TRBV19, the J gene TRBJ2-3; D is unresolved. V was shortened by 1 base and J by 2 bases, with 4 bases between the two germline ends. The CDR3 has 13 amino acids. Germline assignment: CDR1 LNHDA and CDR2 SQIVND (reference sequence).

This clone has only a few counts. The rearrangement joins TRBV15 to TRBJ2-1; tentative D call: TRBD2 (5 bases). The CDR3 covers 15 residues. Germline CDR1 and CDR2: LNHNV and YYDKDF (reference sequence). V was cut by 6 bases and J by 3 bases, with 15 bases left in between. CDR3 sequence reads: CATRPSGEVYNEQFF. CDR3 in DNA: TGTGCCACCAGGCCAAGCGGAGAGGTCTACAATGAGCAGTTCTTC. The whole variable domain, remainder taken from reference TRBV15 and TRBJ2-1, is DAMVIQNPRYQVTQFGKPVTLSCSQTLNHNVMYWYQQKSSQAPKLLFHYYDKDFNNEADTPDNFQSRRPNTSFCFLDIRSPGLGDTAMYLCATRPSGEVYNEQFFGPGTRLTVL.

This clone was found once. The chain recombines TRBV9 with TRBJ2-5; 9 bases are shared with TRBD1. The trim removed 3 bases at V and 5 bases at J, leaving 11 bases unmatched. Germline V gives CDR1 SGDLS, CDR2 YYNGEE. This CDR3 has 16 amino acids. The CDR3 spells CASSETTGGKWETQYF. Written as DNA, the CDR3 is TGTGCCAGCAGCGAAACGACAGGGGGGAAGTGGGAGACCCAGTACTTC.

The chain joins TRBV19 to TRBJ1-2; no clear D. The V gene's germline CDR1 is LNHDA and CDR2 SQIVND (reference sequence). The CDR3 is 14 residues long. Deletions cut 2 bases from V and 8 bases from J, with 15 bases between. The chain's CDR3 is CASSISEGYVGYTF. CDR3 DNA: TGTGCCAGTAGTATAAGTGAAGGCTACGTGGGCTACACCTTC.

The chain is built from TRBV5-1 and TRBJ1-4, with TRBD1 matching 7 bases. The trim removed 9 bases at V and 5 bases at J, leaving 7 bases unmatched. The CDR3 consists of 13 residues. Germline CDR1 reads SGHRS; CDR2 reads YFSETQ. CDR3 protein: CATRQGANEKLFF. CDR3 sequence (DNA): TGCGCCACGCGACAGGGTGCCAATGAAAAACTGTTTTTT.

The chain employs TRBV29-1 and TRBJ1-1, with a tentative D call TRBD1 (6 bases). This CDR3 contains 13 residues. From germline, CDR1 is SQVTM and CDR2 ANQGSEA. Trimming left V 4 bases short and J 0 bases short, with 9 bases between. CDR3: CSVADSLNTEAFF. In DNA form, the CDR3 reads TGCAGCGTTGCGGACAGCTTGAACACTGAAGCTTTCTTT.

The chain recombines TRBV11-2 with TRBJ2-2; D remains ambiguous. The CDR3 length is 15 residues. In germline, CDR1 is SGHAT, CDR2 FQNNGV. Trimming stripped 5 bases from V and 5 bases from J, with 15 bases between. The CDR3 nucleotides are TGTGCCAGCAGCCTGTACTTGACATTAACCGGGGAGCTGTTTTTT. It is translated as CASSLYLTLTGELFF.

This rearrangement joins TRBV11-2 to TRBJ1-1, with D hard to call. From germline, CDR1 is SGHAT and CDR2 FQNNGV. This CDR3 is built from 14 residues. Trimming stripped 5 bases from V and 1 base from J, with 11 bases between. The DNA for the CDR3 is TGTGCCAGCAGCGCTCGTGGCGGGAACACTGAAGCTTTCTTT. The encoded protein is CASSARGGNTEAFF.

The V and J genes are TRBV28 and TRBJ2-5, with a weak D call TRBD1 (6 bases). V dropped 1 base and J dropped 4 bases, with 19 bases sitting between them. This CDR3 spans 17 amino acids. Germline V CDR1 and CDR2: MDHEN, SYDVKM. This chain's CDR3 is CASSLYGRQAAGETQYF. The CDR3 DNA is TGTGCCAGCAGTTTATACGGCAGACAGGCGGCGGGAGAGACCCAGTACTTC. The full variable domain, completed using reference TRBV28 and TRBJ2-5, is DVKVTQSSRYLVKRTGEKVFLECVQDMDHENMFWYRQDPGLGLRLIYFSYDVKMKEKGDIPEGYSVSREKKERFSLILESASTNQTSMYLCASSLYGRQAAGETQYFGPGTRLLVL.

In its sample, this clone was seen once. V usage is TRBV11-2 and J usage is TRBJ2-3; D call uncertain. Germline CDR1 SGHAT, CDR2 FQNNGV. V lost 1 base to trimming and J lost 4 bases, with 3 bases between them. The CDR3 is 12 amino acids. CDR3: CASSLGADTQYF. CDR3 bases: TGTGCCAGCAGCTTAGGAGCAGATACGCAGTATTTT. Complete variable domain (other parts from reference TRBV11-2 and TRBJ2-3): EAGVAQSPRYKIIEKRQSVAFWCNPISGHATLYWYQQILGQGPKLLIQFQNNGVVDDSQLPKDRFSAERLKGVDSTLKIQPAKLEDSAVYLCASSLGADTQYFGPGTRLTVL.

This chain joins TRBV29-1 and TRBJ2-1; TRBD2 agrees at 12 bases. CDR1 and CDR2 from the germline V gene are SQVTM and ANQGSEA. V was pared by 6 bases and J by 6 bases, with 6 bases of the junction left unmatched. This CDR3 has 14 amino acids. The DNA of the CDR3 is TGCAGCGTCCGCGGACTAGCGGGGCTCAATGAGCAGTTCTTC. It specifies CSVRGLAGLNEQFF.

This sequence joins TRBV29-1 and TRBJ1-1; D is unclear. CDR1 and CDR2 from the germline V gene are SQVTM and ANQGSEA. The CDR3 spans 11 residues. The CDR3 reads CSGVRGKLSFF. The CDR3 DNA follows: TGCAGTGGGGTTCGCGGCAAGTTATCCTTCTTT.

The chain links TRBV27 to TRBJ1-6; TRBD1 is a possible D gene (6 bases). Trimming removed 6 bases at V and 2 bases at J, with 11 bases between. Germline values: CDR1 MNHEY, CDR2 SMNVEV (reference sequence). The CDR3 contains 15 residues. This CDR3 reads CASRDSGPYNSPLHF. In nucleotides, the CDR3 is TGTGCCAGCAGGGACAGTGGGCCCTATAATTCACCCCTCCACTTT.

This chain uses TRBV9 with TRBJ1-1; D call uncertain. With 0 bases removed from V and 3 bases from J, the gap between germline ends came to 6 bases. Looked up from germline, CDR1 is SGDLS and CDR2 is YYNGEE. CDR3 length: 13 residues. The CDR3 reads CASSVGTHTEAFF. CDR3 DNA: TGTGCCAGCAGCGTAGGGACGCACACTGAAGCTTTCTTT. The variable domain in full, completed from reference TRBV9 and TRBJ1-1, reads DSGVTQTPKHLITATGQRVTLRCSPRSGDLSVYWYQQSLDQGLQFLIQYYNGEERAKGNILERFSAQQFPDLHSELNLSSLELGDSALYFCASSVGTHTEAFFGQGTRLTVV.

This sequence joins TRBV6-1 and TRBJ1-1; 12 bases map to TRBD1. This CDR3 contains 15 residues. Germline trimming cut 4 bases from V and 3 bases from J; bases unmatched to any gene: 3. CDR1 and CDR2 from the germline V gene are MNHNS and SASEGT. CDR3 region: CASSGGTGGYTEAFF. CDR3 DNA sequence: TGTGCCAGCAGTGGGGGGACAGGGGGCTACACTGAAGCTTTCTTT.

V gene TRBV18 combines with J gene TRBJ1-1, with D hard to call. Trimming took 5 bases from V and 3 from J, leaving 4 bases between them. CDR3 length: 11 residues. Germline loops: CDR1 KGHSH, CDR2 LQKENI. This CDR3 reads CASSIDTEAFF. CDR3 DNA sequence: TGTGCCAGCTCAATCGACACTGAAGCTTTCTTT.

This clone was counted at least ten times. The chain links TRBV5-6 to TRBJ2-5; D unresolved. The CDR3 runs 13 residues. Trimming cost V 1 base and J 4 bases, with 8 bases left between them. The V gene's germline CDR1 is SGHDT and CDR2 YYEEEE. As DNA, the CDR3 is TGTGCCAGCAGCTTGAAAGGGCGAGAGACCCAGTACTTC. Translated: CASSLKGRETQYF.

This CDR3 is CASSLDRNQPQHF. The DNA for the CDR3 is TGCGCCAGCAGCTTGGACAGAAATCAGCCCCAGCATTTT. The chain has TRBV5-1 and TRBJ1-5; D uncertain. Between the trimmed V and J ends, which lost 0 bases and 4 bases, there was a span of 5 bases. Per germline, CDR1 SGHRS and CDR2 YFSETQ. The CDR3 has 13 amino acids. The complete variable domain, with remaining parts taken from reference TRBV5-1 and TRBJ1-5, reads KAGVTQTPRYLIKTRGQQVTLSCSPISGHRSVSWYQQTPGQGLQFLFEYFSETQRNKGNFPGRFSGRQFSNSRSEMNVSTLELGDSALYLCASSLDRNQPQHFGDGTRLSIL.

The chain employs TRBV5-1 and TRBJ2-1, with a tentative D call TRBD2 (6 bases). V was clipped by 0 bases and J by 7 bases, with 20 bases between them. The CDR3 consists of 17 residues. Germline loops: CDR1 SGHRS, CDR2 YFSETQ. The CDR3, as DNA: TGCGCCAGCAGCTTGGGTCTGGTACGGCGGGAAAGGAATGAGCAGTTCTTC. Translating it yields CASSLGLVRRERNEQFF. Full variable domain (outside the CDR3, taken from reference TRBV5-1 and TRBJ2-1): KAGVTQTPRYLIKTRGQQVTLSCSPISGHRSVSWYQQTPGQGLQFLFEYFSETQRNKGNFPGRFSGRQFSNSRSEMNVSTLELGDSALYLCASSLGLVRRERNEQFFGPGTRLTVL.

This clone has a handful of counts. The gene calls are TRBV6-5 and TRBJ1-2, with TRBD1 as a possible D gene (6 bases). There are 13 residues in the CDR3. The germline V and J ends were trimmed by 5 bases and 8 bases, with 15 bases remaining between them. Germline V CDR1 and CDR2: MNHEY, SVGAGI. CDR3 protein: CASSEWGLEGYTF. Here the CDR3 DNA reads TGTGCCAGCAGTGAATGGGGGCTTGAGGGCTACACCTTC.

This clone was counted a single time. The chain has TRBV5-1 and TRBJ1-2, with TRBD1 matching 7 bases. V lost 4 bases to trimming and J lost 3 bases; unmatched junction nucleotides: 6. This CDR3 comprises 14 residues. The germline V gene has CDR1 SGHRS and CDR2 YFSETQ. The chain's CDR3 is CASSPQGGDYGYTF. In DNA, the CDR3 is TGCGCCAGCAGCCCTCAGGGGGGGGACTATGGCTACACCTTC.

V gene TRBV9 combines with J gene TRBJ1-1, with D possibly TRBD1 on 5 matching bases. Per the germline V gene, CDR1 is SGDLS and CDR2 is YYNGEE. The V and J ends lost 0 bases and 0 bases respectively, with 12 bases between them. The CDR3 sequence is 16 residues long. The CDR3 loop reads CASSVEPGPMNTEAFF. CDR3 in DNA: TGTGCCAGCAGCGTAGAGCCGGGACCGATGAACACTGAAGCTTTCTTT.

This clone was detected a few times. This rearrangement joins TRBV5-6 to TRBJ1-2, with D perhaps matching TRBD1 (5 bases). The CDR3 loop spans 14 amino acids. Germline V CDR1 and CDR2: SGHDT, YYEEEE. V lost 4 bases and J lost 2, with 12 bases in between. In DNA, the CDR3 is TGTGCCAGCAGCCGGACACCGACCAACTATGGCTACACCTTC. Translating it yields CASSRTPTNYGYTF.

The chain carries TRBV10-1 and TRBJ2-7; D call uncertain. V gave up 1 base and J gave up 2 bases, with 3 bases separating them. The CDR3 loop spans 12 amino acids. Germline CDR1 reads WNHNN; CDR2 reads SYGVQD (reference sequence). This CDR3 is CASSEFPYEQYF. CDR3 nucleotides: TGCGCCAGCAGTGAGTTTCCCTACGAGCAGTACTTC.

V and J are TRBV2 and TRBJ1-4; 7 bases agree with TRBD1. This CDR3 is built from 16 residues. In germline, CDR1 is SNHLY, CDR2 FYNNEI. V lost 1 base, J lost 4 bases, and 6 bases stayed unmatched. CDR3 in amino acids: CASSEGHSGGNEKLFF. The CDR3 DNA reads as TGTGCCAGCAGTGAAGGACACTCAGGGGGTAATGAAAAACTGTTTTTT.

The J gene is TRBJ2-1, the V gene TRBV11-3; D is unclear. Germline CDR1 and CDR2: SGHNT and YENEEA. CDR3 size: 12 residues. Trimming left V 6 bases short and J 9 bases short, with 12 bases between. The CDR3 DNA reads TGTGCCAGCAGTTACGACGGACGTGAGCAGTTCTTC. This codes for CASSYDGREQFF.

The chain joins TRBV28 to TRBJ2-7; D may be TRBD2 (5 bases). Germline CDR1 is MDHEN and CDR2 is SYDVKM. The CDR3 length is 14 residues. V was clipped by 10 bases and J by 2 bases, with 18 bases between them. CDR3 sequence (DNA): TGTGCCACCGGGGTGATCCTTCCGCCCTACGAGCAGTACTTC. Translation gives CATGVILPPYEQYF.

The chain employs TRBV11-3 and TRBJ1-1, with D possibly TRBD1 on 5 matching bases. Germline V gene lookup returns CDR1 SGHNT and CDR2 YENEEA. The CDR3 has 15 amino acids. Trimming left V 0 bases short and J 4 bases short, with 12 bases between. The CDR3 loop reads CASSLDSRRGTEAFF. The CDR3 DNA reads TGTGCCAGCAGCTTAGATTCTCGAAGGGGCACTGAAGCTTTCTTT.

CDR3 nucleotide sequence: TGTGCCAGCAGCCCGGACACTAATGAAAAACTGTTTTTT. It specifies CASSPDTNEKLFF. This chain connects TRBV5-5 to TRBJ1-4; D remains ambiguous. Germline CDR1 is SGHKS and CDR2 is YYEKEE (reference sequence). V was shortened by 4 bases and J by 2 bases, with 6 bases between the two germline ends. This CDR3 contains 13 residues.

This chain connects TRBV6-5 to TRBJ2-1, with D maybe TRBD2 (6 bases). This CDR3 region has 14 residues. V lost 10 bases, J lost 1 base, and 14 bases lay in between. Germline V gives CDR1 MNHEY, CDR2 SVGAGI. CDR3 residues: CATRDWGSYNEQFF. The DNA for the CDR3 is TGTGCCACCCGGGACTGGGGGTCCTACAATGAGCAGTTCTTC.

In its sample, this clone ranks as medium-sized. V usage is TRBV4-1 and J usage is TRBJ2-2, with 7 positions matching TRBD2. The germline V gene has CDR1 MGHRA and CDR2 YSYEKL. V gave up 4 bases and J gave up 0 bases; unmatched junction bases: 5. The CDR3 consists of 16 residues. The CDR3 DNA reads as TGCGCCAGCAGCCTCTTCGGGGGGTCGAACACCGGGGAGCTGTTTTTT. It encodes CASSLFGGSNTGELFF.

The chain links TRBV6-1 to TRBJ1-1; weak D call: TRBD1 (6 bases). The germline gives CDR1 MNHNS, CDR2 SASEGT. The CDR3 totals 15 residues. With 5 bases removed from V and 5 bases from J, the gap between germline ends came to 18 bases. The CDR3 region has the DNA TGTGCCAGCAGTCCAGGCGCAGGGGTGGGGACTGAAGCTTTCTTT. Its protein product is CASSPGAGVGTEAFF.